This is a list of T cell receptor beta chains from one sample in a study of cytomegalovirus exposure and HLA in healthy donors. Clones were read by immunoSEQ multiplex PCR, and TCRdb kept only the in-frame ones, dropping some. The sample carries about 140,000 clones, around three quarters recorded once. Sequencing was done on a sample of PBMCs. These TCRs come from a middle-aged man in good health and CMV-seronegative. Both conserved end residues are part of each CDR3. D genes are given only for firm matches. Expanded clones get a size class; other rows say once, few or many, or leave the size out.

d_call j_call v_call clone_size cdr3_nt cdr3_aa
TRBD2 TRBJ2-1 TRBV6-1 NA TGTGCCAGCAGTGAATTCTCCAGCGGGGGATGGGATGAGCAGTTCTTC CASSEFSSGGWDEQFF
NA TRBJ1-4 TRBV25-1 NA TGTGCCAGCAGTGTCGCTAATGAAAAACTGTTTTTT CASSVANEKLFF
TRBD1 TRBJ2-1 TRBV7-2 NA TGTGCCAGCAGCTTATTTGGGCAGGGGGCCGATGAGCAGTTCTTC CASSLFGQGADEQFF
TRBD2 TRBJ2-3 TRBV29-1 NA TGCAGCCTGGCGCCCACTAGCGGGGGGGATACGCAGTATTTT CSLAPTSGGDTQYF
TRBD1 TRBJ2-7 TRBV10-3 NA TGTGCCATCAGTGAGCGGACAGGGCTGGGGGGTAACTACGAGCAGTACTTC CAISERTGLGGNYEQYF
TRBD1 TRBJ2-5 TRBV29-1 NA TGCAGCGTTGAGGGACAGGGGACCCAGTACTTC CSVEGQGTQYF
NA TRBJ1-1 TRBV5-1 NA TGCGCCAGCAGCTTGGCCAAGAACACTGAAGCTTTCTTT CASSLAKNTEAFF
TRBD1 TRBJ1-4 TRBV11-2 once TGTGCCAGCAGCACAGGGGTCGGGACAGGGGGTTGGGAAAAACTGTTTTTT CASSTGVGTGGWEKLFF
NA TRBJ2-2 TRBV28 NA TGTGCCAGCAGTTTCTCCGGGGAGCTGTTTTTT CASSFSGELFF
NA TRBJ2-3 TRBV6-5 NA TGTGCCAGCAGTTTTCTAGTCGGCACAGATACGCAGTATTTT CASSFLVGTDTQYF
TRBD1 TRBJ2-5 TRBV2 NA TGTGCCAGCACAGGACAGGGGGCAGAGGGGGAGACCCAGTACTTC CASTGQGAEGETQYF
TRBD1 TRBJ1-2 TRBV5-1 NA TGCGCCAGCAGCGCGGGTCCGGGACAGGGTCCCTATGGCTACACCTTC CASSAGPGQGPYGYTF
NA TRBJ1-1 TRBV28 NA TGTGCCAGCAAGAATAGGGGTTTTACTGAAGCTTTCTTT CASKNRGFTEAFF
TRBD1 TRBJ1-2 TRBV7-9 once TGTGCCAGCAGCTCTCAACCTCCAGGGGGCGGAGGCTACACCTTC CASSSQPPGGGGYTF
NA TRBJ2-2 TRBV19 many TGTGCCAGTAGTTGGGGGCCAAGCGGGGAGCTGTTTTTT CASSWGPSGELFF
NA TRBJ2-7 TRBV6-5 NA TGTGCCAGCAGTTACCGGTGGGCCAACTACGAGCAGTACTTC CASSYRWANYEQYF
NA TRBJ1-2 TRBV10-3 NA TGTGCCATCAGTGACCTCACAGAGAACTATGGCTACACCTTC CAISDLTENYGYTF